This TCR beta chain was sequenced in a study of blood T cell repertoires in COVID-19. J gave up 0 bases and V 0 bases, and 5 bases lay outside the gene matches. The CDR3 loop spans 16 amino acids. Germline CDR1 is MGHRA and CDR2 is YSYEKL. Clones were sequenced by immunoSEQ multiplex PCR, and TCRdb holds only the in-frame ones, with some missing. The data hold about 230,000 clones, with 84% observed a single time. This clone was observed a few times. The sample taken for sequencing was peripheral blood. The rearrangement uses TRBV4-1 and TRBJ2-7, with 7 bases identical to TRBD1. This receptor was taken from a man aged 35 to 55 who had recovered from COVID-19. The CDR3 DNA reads TGCGCCAGCAGCCAAGAATTTCCAGGGGGCTCCTACGAGCAGTACTTC. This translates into CASSQEFPGGSYEQYF.